This is a list of T cell receptor beta chains from one sample in a study of blood T cell repertoires in COVID-19. TCRdb's copy holds only in-frame clones and misses some; the assay was immunoSEQ multiplex PCR. The table lists 100,000 to 120,000 clones, approximately 82% of them singletons. The sample taken for sequencing was peripheral blood. These receptors all stem from a woman aged 80 or over with acute or convalescent COVID-19. Each CDR3 is given with its conserved first and last residue. D genes are given only for firm matches. Only some rows state a clone size, as once, few, many or a class for expanded clones.

d_gene | j_gene | v_gene | abundance | CDR3nt | CDR3aa
TRBD2 | TRBJ2-1 | TRBV11-3 | few | TGTGCCAGCAGCTTAGGTGGCGGGGGGTACAATGAGCAGTTCTTC | CASSLGGGGYNEQFF
TRBD2 | TRBJ2-1 | TRBV6-2/TRBV6-3 | - | TGTGCCAGCAGTGACTCCCGACTAGCGTTCTACAATGAGCAGTTCTTC | CASSDSRLAFYNEQFF
- | TRBJ1-1 | TRBV7-2 | few | TGTGCCAGCAGCTTAGCGGGCGGGATAGACACTGAAGCTTTCTTT | CASSLAGGIDTEAFF
- | TRBJ2-7 | TRBV19 | - | TGTGCCAGTAGTACAACAGGGTCGTACGAGCAGTACTTC | CASSTTGSYEQYF
- | TRBJ1-6 | TRBV11-2 | - | TGTGCCACCACAGGGTCGGGTTCACCCCTCCACTTT | CATTGSGSPLHF
- | TRBJ2-1 | TRBV3-1/TRBV3-2 | once | TGTGCCAGCAGCCAACTCCGGGGCAATGAGCAGTTCTTC | CASSQLRGNEQFF
TRBD1 | TRBJ2-1 | TRBV7-7 | - | TGTGCCAGCAGCCCTCTCGGACAGGGCGCCTACAATGAGCAGTTCTTC | CASSPLGQGAYNEQFF
TRBD1 | TRBJ1-1 | TRBV5-5 | - | TGTGCCAGCAGCCAAGGACAGGGGAGGTCTGAAGCTTTCTTT | CASSQGQGRSEAFF
- | TRBJ2-1 | TRBV19 | - | TGTGCCAGTAGGCCGGGACTGAGCTCCTACAATGAGCAGTTCTTC | CASRPGLSSYNEQFF
TRBD2 | TRBJ2-7 | TRBV7-2 | - | TGTGCCAGCAGCTTGCAGTGGGGCGGGAGGAACGAGCAGTACTTC | CASSLQWGGRNEQYF
- | TRBJ2-7 | TRBV21-1 | - | TGTGCCAGCAGCAAAAAAGGCCTAGCGGGAGTCAGCCGCACCTACGAGCAGTACTTC | CASSKKGLAGVSRTYEQYF
- | TRBJ2-2 | TRBV4-2 | - | TGTGCCAGCAGCCAAGAAGCAATTAGGGGACTCTTCACCGGGGAGCTGTTTTTT | CASSQEAIRGLFTGELFF
- | TRBJ1-5 | TRBV30 | - | TGTGCCTGGAGTGTCTTAAGGGGACTTTATCAGCCCCAGCATTTT | CAWSVLRGLYQPQHF
TRBD2 | TRBJ2-5 | TRBV24-1 | - | TGTGCCACCAGTGATGTGGGGGGGGGAATTTGGACCCAGTACTTC | CATSDVGGGIWTQYF
TRBD2 | TRBJ2-3 | TRBV4-3 | - | TGCGCCAGCAGCCAAGATACACTAGCGGGAGTAGATACGCAGTATTTT | CASSQDTLAGVDTQYF
TRBD2 | TRBJ2-1 | TRBV5-1 | - | TGCGCCAGCAGCGCGGGACTAGAAACGACTGAGCAGTTCTTC | CASSAGLETTEQFF
- | TRBJ1-2 | TRBV28 | - | TGTGCCAGCACTCCGGGACATGTCTATGGCTACACCTTC | CASTPGHVYGYTF
TRBD1 | TRBJ1-5 | TRBV6-6 | - | TGTGCCAGCAGTGGACAGGGGGCAGAGCAGCCCCAGCATTTT | CASSGQGAEQPQHF
TRBD1 | TRBJ2-7 | TRBV6-9 | - | TGTGCCAGCAGTTATCGAAACCGGGACAGGGACTACGAGCAGTACTTC | CASSYRNRDRDYEQYF
TRBD1 | TRBJ1-1 | TRBV9 | - | TGTGCCAGCAGCCCAGGGGGGATGGGAGCTTTCTTT | CASSPGGMGAFF
TRBD1 | TRBJ1-6 | TRBV3-1/TRBV3-2 | - | TGTGCCAGCAGCTCCGGGACAGGGGTTTCACCCCTCCACTTT | CASSSGTGVSPLHF
TRBD2 | TRBJ2-5 | TRBV7-9 | - | TGTGCCAGCAGCTTCGGACTAGCGAGTGTACCAGGAGAGACCCAGTACTTC | CASSFGLASVPGETQYF
TRBD2 | TRBJ2-7 | TRBV28 | - | TGTGCCAGCAGGGCGGGAGTGCAGTACGAGCAGTACTTC | CASRAGVQYEQYF
- | TRBJ1-1 | TRBV28 | - | TGTGCCAGCAGTTTAGCAGGGTCGTGGGCTTTCTTT | CASSLAGSWAFF
- | TRBJ2-4 | TRBV2 | - | TGTGCCAGCAGCCCCGAGTTCGCAGGGCGGACCAAAAACATTCAGTACTTC | CASSPEFAGRTKNIQYF
- | TRBJ2-1 | TRBV6-5 | once | TGTGCCAGCACGCAGGGGTCCTACAATGAGCAGTTCTTC | CASTQGSYNEQFF
- | TRBJ2-7 | TRBV7-2 | few | TGTGCCAGCAGCACCCAGGGATCCGTCTCCTACGAGCAGTACTTC | CASSTQGSVSYEQYF
- | TRBJ1-2 | TRBV6-5 | - | TGTGCCAGCAGTTACTCGAACAGGGTTGAGTATGGCTACACCTTC | CASSYSNRVEYGYTF
TRBD2 | TRBJ2-1 | TRBV18 | - | TGTGCCAGCTCACCCACTAGCGGGAGCGATGAGCAGTTCTTC | CASSPTSGSDEQFF
- | TRBJ1-5 | TRBV6-1 | - | TGTGCCAGCAGTGACAGGGGCCATCAGCCCCAGCATTTT | CASSDRGHQPQHF
- | TRBJ1-5 | TRBV11-2 | - | TGTGCCAGCAGCTTGGGTAGCGGACAGCCCCAGCATTTT | CASSLGSGQPQHF
TRBD2 | TRBJ2-5 | TRBV28 | - | TGTGCCAGCAGTTTATTTGAGACTAGCGGGAGAGAGACCCAGTACTTC | CASSLFETSGRETQYF
TRBD1 | TRBJ1-5 | TRBV6-2/TRBV6-3 | once | TGTGCCAGCAGTTGGGGACAGGATAGCAATCAGCCCCAGCATTTT | CASSWGQDSNQPQHF
- | TRBJ1-5 | TRBV3-1/TRBV3-2 | - | TGTGCCAGCAGCCAAGCCCCAGGAAATAATCAGCCCCAGCATTTT | CASSQAPGNNQPQHF
- | TRBJ1-4 | TRBV5-4 | - | TGTGCCAGCAGCTTGGGCAGGGATGAAAAACTGTTTTTT | CASSLGRDEKLFF
- | TRBJ2-7 | TRBV12-3/TRBV12-4 | - | TGTGCCAGCAGTCCTCAACAGGGCTACGAGCAGTACTTC | CASSPQQGYEQYF
- | TRBJ2-7 | TRBV30 | - | TGTGCCTTACAGGGCCGGCAGTACTTC | CALQGRQYF
- | TRBJ1-2 | TRBV24-1 | - | TGTGCCACCAGTGATTCTCCAGGGGATGGCTACACCTTC | CATSDSPGDGYTF
TRBD1 | TRBJ2-2 | TRBV7-2 | - | TGTGCCAGCAGCCCGGACAGGGTGGGCACCGGGGAGCTGTTTTTT | CASSPDRVGTGELFF
- | TRBJ2-7 | TRBV28 | - | TGTGCCAGCAATGGCCGGGGATTGGACTACTTC | CASNGRGLDYF
TRBD1 | TRBJ2-7 | TRBV29-1 | - | TGCAGCGTTGAGTCGACAGGGCACTACGAGCAGTACTTC | CSVESTGHYEQYF
- | TRBJ2-1 | TRBV30 | once | TGTGCCTGGAGTGTCCAGGGGAGGGATGAGCAGTTCTTC | CAWSVQGRDEQFF
- | TRBJ2-1 | TRBV19 | - | TGTGCCAGTAGTATAGGGGCCCCTTACAATGAGCAGTTCTTC | CASSIGAPYNEQFF
TRBD2 | TRBJ2-5 | TRBV7-3 | - | TGTGCCAGCAGCTTAAGCGGGCAGCGGGGGCGGGAGACCCAGTACTTC | CASSLSGQRGRETQYF
- | TRBJ1-2 | TRBV27 | - | TGTGCCAGCAGTCCTGACAGGCCCAACTATGGCTACACCTTC | CASSPDRPNYGYTF
- | TRBJ2-7 | TRBV7-2 | - | TGTGCCAGCAGCTTAGGCCCTGCCGGAGGGTACGAGCAGTACTTC | CASSLGPAGGYEQYF
TRBD1 | TRBJ1-4 | TRBV7-9 | once | TGTGCCAGCAGGGAAGACAGGGCCCTTAATGAAAAACTGTTTTTT | CASREDRALNEKLFF
TRBD1 | TRBJ1-6 | TRBV5-8 | - | TGTGCCAGCATCGGATACGCCGGGACAGGGGATTCACCCCTCCACTTT | CASIGYAGTGDSPLHF
TRBD1 | TRBJ1-1 | TRBV6-5 | - | TGTGCCAGCAGTGACTCCGGGACAGGGGTAGCTTTCTTT | CASSDSGTGVAFF
- | TRBJ2-2 | TRBV5-1 | - | TGCGCCAGCAGCCCCTATGTAGTACCGACGAACACCGGGGAGCTGTTTTTT | CASSPYVVPTNTGELFF
TRBD2 | TRBJ2-3 | TRBV4-3 | - | TGCGCCAGCAGCCATGAGAGCGGGAGGGGCACAGATACGCAGTATTTT | CASSHESGRGTDTQYF
- | TRBJ2-3 | TRBV18 | - | TGTGCCAGCTCACCAGGGTATGGTTCGGGAGATACGCAGTATTTT | CASSPGYGSGDTQYF
- | TRBJ1-1 | TRBV24-1 | few | TGTGCCACCAAGGACAGAGGAAACACTGAAGCTTTCTTT | CATKDRGNTEAFF
- | TRBJ2-3 | TRBV30 | - | TGTGCCTGGAGTGTATTGGACAGCAGCACAGATACGCAGTATTTT | CAWSVLDSSTDTQYF
TRBD2 | TRBJ2-7 | TRBV28 | once | TGTGCCAGCAGTTTTCCCCCCTCCCGACTAGCGACAATCGGGGAGCAGTACTTC | CASSFPPSRLATIGEQYF
TRBD2 | TRBJ2-1 | TRBV10-3 | - | TGTGCCATCAGGCGGGGACTAGCAGAAAATGAGCAGTTCTTC | CAIRRGLAENEQFF
- | TRBJ2-1 | TRBV10-1 | - | TGCGCCAGCAGCCGTAATGGTTATAGTGAGCAGTTCTTC | CASSRNGYSEQFF
- | TRBJ2-2 | TRBV19 | - | TGTGCCAGTAGTATCGGACAGAGCACCGGGGAGCTGTTTTTT | CASSIGQSTGELFF
- | TRBJ2-3 | TRBV3-1/TRBV3-2 | - | TGTGCCAGCAGCACGGTTATTGGGGGGGCCGTAGATACGCAGTATTTT | CASSTVIGGAVDTQYF
TRBD1 | TRBJ1-6 | TRBV3-1/TRBV3-2 | - | TGTGCCAGCAGCCAAAGACAGGGTCGGTCACCCCTCCACTTT | CASSQRQGRSPLHF